Presented here are 11 T cell receptor beta chains from one specimen sequenced in a study of a mutant IDH1 vaccine in newly diagnosed glioma. The time point is: week 35, safety follow-up. Mutant IDH1 20-mer peptide, at 300 ug, made up each vaccine dose, with topical imiquimod. The data were produced by immunoSEQ multiplex PCR, yet TCRdb's version contains in-frame clones alone and is incomplete. The top ten clones hold approximately 9.4% of a sample with over 30,000 clones, around 77% of them seen once. The antigens these receptors bind are not known. The input for sequencing was PBMCs, taken from a glioma patient whose treatment included an IDH1 peptide vaccine. Receptors originate from a woman younger than 45 with glioma. Some clones in this sample may be carry-over from other donors' samples.

V gene TRBV6-4 combines with J gene TRBJ1-1; D might be TRBD1 (5 bases). CDR1 is MRHNA, CDR2 SNTAGT, per germline. This CDR3 has 16 residues. V was trimmed by 4 bases and J by 0 bases, leaving 15 bases between them. CDR3 coding DNA: TGTGCCAGCAGTGGTTCGGGACCCATGATGAACACTGAAGCTTTCTTT. Translation: CASSGSGPMMNTEAFF.

The chain links TRBV12-1 to TRBJ2-7; TRBD2 is taken as the D call from the table, unchecked against the DNA. TRBV12-1 is listed as a pseudogene. The CDR3 contains 14 residues. In nucleotides, the CDR3 is TGTGCCAGCAGCTTTCTTGTAATAGCCTACGAGCAGTACTTC. Translating it yields CASSFLVIAYEQYF.

The J gene is TRBJ2-7, the V gene TRBV13; 10 positions agree with TRBD2. Per germline, CDR1 PRHDT and CDR2 FYEKMQ (reference sequence). Losses at the gene ends were 4 bases for V and 2 bases for J; bases not matched to a gene: 11. The CDR3 is 17 residues long. CDR3: CASSSKGAGGNTYEQYF. CDR3 DNA sequence: TGTGCCAGCAGCTCCAAGGGAGCGGGAGGGAACACCTACGAGCAGTACTTC.

V is TRBV14 and J is TRBJ1-4, with 8 positions matching TRBD1. CDR1 is SGHDN and CDR2 is FVKESK in the germline V gene. The CDR3 is 17 residues long. Trimming removed 0 bases from V and 2 bases from J; junction bases left unmatched: 5. CDR3: CASSQERQGATNEKLFF. The CDR3 nucleotides are TGTGCCAGCAGCCAAGAAAGGCAGGGGGCGACTAATGAAAAACTGTTTTTT. The complete variable domain, with remaining parts taken from reference TRBV14 and TRBJ1-4, reads EAGVTQFPSHSVIEKGQTVTLRCDPISGHDNLYWYRRVMGKEIKFLLHFVKESKQDESGMPNNRFLAERTGGTYSTLKVQPAELEDSGVYFCASSQERQGATNEKLFFGSGTQLSVL.

The chain employs TRBV9 and TRBJ2-5, with TRBD1 matching over 8 bases. The CDR3 sequence is 15 residues long. Germline-derived CDR1 and CDR2 are SGDLS and YYNGEE. Trimming removed 4 bases from V and 4 bases from J; junction bases left unmatched: 9. This CDR3 reads CASSLSGTGGETQYF. The CDR3 region has the DNA TGTGCCAGCAGCTTATCCGGGACAGGAGGAGAGACCCAGTACTTC.

V and J are TRBV27 and TRBJ2-7; a weak D match, TRBD2 (5 bases). The V end was cut by 5 bases, the J end by 0 bases, with 17 bases between. This CDR3 has 16 amino acids. CDR1 MNHEY and CDR2 SMNVEV come from the germline V gene (reference sequence). The CDR3 coding sequence is TGTGCCAGCAGTCCGGGGTTGGGTACGGGCTCCTACGAGCAGTACTTC. Translation: CASSPGLGTGSYEQYF.

A remark on this clone: The junction shows a germline mismatch at one end, possibly a read error. CDR3 bases: TGTGCCAGCCGTACCTTAGGGCCCCATAGCACATATACGCAGTATTTT. Its translation: CASRTLGPHSTYTQYF. The genes are TRBV27 and TRBJ2-3; D unclear. The CDR3 spans 16 residues. Germline CDR1 is MNHEY and CDR2 is SMNVEV (reference sequence).

The chain employs TRBV6-5 and TRBJ1-2; no definite D call. Germline V gives CDR1 MNHEY, CDR2 SVGAGI. The CDR3 totals 14 residues. V gave up 6 bases and J gave up 4 bases, with 15 bases separating them. CDR3 coding DNA: TGTGCCAGCAGGGCCCGTGGGGAATCCTATGGCTACACCTTC. This encodes CASRARGESYGYTF.

The rearrangement uses TRBV10-1 and TRBJ2-2, with D perhaps assigned TRBD1 or TRBD2 (5 bases each). This CDR3 spans 13 amino acids. V dropped 4 bases and J dropped 2 bases, with 5 bases sitting between them. The V gene's germline CDR1 is WNHNN and CDR2 SYGVQD (reference sequence). The CDR3 is CASSGDNTGELFF. The DNA of the CDR3 is TGCGCCAGCAGTGGGGACAACACCGGGGAGCTGTTTTTT.

The chain is built from TRBV6-1 and TRBJ2-1; D tentatively reads TRBD1 or TRBD2 (6 bases each). With 7 bases removed from V and 8 bases from J, the gap between germline ends came to 18 bases. Germline assignment: CDR1 MNHNS and CDR2 SASEGT. The CDR3 is 14 amino acids. For the CDR3, the DNA is TGTGCCAGCACCGAAGCCGGGGGCGTTTATGAGCAGTTCTTC. The encoded protein is CASTEAGGVYEQFF.

This chain links TRBV7-2 with TRBJ2-7; TRBD2 matches 7 bases. Germline V CDR1 and CDR2: SGHTA, FQGNSA. CDR3 length equals 16 residues. With V trimmed by 2 bases and J by 4 bases, 11 bases remained unmatched. The CDR3 DNA reads TGTGCCAGCAGCTTAACCGCCAGCGGGGCAGCGTACGAGCAGTACTTC. This gives the protein CASSLTASGAAYEQYF.